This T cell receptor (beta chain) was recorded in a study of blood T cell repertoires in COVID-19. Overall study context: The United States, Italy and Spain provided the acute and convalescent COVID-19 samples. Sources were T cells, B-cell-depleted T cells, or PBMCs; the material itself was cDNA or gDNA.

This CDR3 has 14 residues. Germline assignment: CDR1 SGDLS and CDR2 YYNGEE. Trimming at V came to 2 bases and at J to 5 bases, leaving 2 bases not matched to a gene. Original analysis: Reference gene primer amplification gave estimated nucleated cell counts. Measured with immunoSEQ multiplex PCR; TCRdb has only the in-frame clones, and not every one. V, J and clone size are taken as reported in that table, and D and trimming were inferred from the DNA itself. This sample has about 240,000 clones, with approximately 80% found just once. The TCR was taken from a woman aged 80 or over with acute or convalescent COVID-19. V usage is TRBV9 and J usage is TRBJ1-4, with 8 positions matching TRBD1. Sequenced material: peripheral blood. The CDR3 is CASSVTGANEKLFF. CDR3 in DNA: TGTGCCAGCAGCGTGACAGGGGCGAATGAAAAACTGTTTTTT.